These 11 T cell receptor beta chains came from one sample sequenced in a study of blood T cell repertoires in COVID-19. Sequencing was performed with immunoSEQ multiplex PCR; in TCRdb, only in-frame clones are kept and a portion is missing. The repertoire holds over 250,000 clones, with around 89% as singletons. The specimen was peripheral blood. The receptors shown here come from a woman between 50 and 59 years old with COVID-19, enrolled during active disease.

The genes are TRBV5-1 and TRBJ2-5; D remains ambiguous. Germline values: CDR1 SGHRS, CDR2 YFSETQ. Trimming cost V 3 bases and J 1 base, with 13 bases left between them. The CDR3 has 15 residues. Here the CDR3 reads CASSSRDKTQETQYF. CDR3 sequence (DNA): TGCGCCAGCAGCTCCCGAGACAAGACCCAAGAGACCCAGTACTTC.

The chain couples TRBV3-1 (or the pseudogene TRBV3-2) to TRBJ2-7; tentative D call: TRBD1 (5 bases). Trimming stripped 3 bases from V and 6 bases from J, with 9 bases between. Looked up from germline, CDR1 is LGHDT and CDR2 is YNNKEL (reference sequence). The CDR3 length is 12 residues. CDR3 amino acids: CASSQQGLEQYF. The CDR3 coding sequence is TGTGCCAGCAGCCAGCAGGGTCTCGAGCAGTACTTC.

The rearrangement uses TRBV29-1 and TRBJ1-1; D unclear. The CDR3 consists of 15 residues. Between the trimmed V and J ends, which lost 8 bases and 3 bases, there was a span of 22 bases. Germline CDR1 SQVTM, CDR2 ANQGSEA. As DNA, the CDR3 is TGCAGCATCACCCGAATAGGCCTGAGGGACACTGAAGCTTTCTTT. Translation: CSITRIGLRDTEAFF.

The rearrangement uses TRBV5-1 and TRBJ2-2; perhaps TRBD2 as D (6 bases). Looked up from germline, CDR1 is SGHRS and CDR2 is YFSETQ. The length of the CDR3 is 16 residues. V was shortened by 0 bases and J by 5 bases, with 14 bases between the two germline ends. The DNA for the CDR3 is TGCGCCAGCAGCTTGGGAGCTAGCGTGGCAACCGGGGAGCTGTTTTTT. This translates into CASSLGASVATGELFF.

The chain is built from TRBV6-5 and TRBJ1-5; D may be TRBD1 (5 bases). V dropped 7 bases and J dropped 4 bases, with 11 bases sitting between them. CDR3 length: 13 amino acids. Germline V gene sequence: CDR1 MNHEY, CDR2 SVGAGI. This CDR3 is CASMGGFNQPQHF. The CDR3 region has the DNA TGTGCCAGCATGGGGGGATTTAATCAGCCCCAGCATTTT.

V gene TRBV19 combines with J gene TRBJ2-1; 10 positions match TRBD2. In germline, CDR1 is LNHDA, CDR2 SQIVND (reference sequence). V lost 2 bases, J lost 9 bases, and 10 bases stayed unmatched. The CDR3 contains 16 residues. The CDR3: CASSIWSSGRMAEQFF. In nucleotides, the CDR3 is TGTGCCAGTAGTATATGGTCTAGCGGGAGAATGGCTGAGCAGTTCTTC.

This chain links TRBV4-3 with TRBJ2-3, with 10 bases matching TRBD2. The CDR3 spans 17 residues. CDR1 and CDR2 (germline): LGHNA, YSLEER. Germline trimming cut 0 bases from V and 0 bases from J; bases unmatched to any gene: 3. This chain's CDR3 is CASSQDRTSGSTDTQYF. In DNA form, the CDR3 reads TGCGCCAGCAGCCAAGATCGGACTAGCGGTAGCACAGATACGCAGTATTTT.

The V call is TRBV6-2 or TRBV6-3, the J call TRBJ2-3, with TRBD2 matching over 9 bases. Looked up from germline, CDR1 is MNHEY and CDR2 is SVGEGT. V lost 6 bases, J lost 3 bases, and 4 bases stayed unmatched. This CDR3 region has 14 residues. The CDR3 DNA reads TGTGCCAGCAGCCCCAGCGGGAGGACAGATACGCAGTATTTT. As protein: CASSPSGRTDTQYF.

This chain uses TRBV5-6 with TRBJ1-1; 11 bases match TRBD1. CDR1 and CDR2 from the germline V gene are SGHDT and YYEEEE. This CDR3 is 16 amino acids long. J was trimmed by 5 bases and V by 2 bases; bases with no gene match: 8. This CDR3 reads CASSFGQGAIGTEAFF. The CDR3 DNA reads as TGTGCCAGCAGCTTCGGACAGGGGGCGATCGGAACTGAAGCTTTCTTT. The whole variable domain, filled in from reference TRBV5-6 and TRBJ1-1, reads DAGVTQSPTHLIKTRGQQVTLRCSPKSGHDTVSWYQQALGQGPQFIFQYYEEEERQRGNFPDRFSGHQFPNYSSELNVNALLLGDSALYLCASSFGQGAIGTEAFFGQGTRLTVV.

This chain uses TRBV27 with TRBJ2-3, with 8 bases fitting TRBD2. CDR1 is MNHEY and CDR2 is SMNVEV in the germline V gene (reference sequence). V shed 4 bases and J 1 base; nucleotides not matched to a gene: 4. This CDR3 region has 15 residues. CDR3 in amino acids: CASSSLTSGTDTQYF. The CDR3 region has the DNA TGTGCCAGCAGTTCTCTGACTAGCGGCACAGATACGCAGTATTTT.

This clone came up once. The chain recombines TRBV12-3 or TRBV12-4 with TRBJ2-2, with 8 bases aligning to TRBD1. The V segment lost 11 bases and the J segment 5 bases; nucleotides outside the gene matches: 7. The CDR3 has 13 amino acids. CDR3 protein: CARRTGLTGELFF. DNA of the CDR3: TGTGCCCGACGGACAGGGTTGACCGGGGAGCTGTTTTTT.